A single sample gave rise to the 25 T cell receptor beta chains below, sequenced in a study of OX40 agonist ivuxolimab in advanced cancers. The table came from immunoSEQ multiplex PCR; TCRdb's copy has only in-frame clones and leaves some out. The table records 55,000 to 70,000 clones, more than 75% of them present only once. The source material was CD4+ or CD8+ T cells sorted from blood, sampled in a trial of the OX40 agonist ivuxolimab. The receptors here all came from an adult with an advanced solid tumor such as melanoma, head and neck, liver or kidney cancer.

The genes are TRBV7-9 and TRBJ2-1; D is ambiguous. The germline V gene has CDR1 SEHNR and CDR2 FQNEAQ (reference sequence). CDR3 size: 14 residues. Between the trimmed V and J ends, which lost 2 bases and 10 bases, there was a span of 15 bases. DNA for the CDR3: TGTGCCAGCAGCTTAACTGGAAGTATGGGGGAGCAGTTCTTC. This gives the protein CASSLTGSMGEQFF.

V and J are TRBV6-6 and TRBJ1-2, with 8 bases lining up with TRBD1. Germline trimming cut 4 bases from V and 5 bases from J; bases unmatched to any gene: 9. This CDR3 region has 15 residues. Per germline, CDR1 MNHNY and CDR2 SVGAGI (reference sequence). The CDR3: CASSSKTGAGYGYTF. As DNA, the CDR3 is TGTGCCAGCAGTTCAAAGACAGGGGCAGGGTATGGCTACACCTTC.

V and J are TRBV4-3 and TRBJ2-5; no firm D call. Trimming removed 3 bases from V and 3 bases from J, with 11 bases in between. The CDR3 length is 14 residues. In germline, CDR1 is LGHNA, CDR2 YSLEER. This chain's CDR3 is CASSHTRTEETQYF. The CDR3, as DNA: TGCGCCAGCAGCCATACGAGGACGGAAGAGACCCAGTACTTC.

The V and J genes are TRBV6-5 and TRBJ1-1; 8 nucleotides align to TRBD1. The CDR3 length is 15 residues. Trimming cost V 6 bases and J 0 bases; bases outside gene matches: 6. Germline CDR1 is MNHEY and CDR2 is SVGAGI. DNA of the CDR3: TGTGCCAGCAGGGGGGGGACAGGAGTGAACACTGAAGCTTTCTTT. Encoded protein: CASRGGTGVNTEAFF.

This clone was found once. The rearrangement joins TRBV9 to TRBJ2-5; tentative D call: TRBD2 (6 bases). There are 14 residues in the CDR3. V shed 4 bases and J shed 5 bases, with 15 bases lying between them. In germline, CDR1 is SGDLS, CDR2 YYNGEE. CDR3 protein: CASSTHGLQETQYF. The CDR3 DNA sequence: TGTGCCAGCAGCACTCACGGACTACAGGAGACCCAGTACTTC.

V is TRBV5-1 and J is TRBJ2-7, with 11 bases aligning to TRBD1. J gave up 3 bases and V 0 bases, and 2 bases lay outside the gene matches. This CDR3 region has 15 residues. From germline, CDR1 is SGHRS and CDR2 YFSETQ. CDR3 bases: TGCGCCAGCAGCTTGGGAGGGACAGGGGGCTACGAGCAGTACTTC. As protein: CASSLGGTGGYEQYF.

The chain combines TRBV6-5 with TRBJ1-6; 9 bases are shared with TRBD1. Losses at the gene ends were 0 bases for V and 7 bases for J; bases not matched to a gene: 4. This CDR3 is built from 16 residues. Germline assignment: CDR1 MNHEY and CDR2 SVGAGI. CDR3 nucleotides: TGTGCCAGCAGTTACTCAATAGGGACAGGGAATTCACCCCTCCACTTT. As protein: CASSYSIGTGNSPLHF.

The V gene is TRBV2, the J gene TRBJ1-5; D unclear. This CDR3 has 15 amino acids. Trimming stripped 5 bases from V and 3 bases from J, with 14 bases between. CDR1 is SNHLY and CDR2 is FYNNEI in the germline V gene. CDR3 nucleotides: TGTGCCAGCAGTACCCGGGAGGGTACCAATCAGCCCCAGCATTTT. Residues: CASSTREGTNQPQHF. Based on the CDR3 plus reference TRBV2 and TRBJ1-5, the full variable domain is EPEVTQTPSHQVTQMGQEVILRCVPISNHLYFYWYRQILGQKVEFLVSFYNNEISEKSEIFDDQFSVERPDGSNFTLKIRSTKLEDSAMYFCASSTREGTNQPQHFGDGTRLSIL.

V and J are TRBV27 and TRBJ1-2; D is unclear. Germline V gene lookup returns CDR1 MNHEY and CDR2 SMNVEV (reference sequence). The CDR3 extends over 15 amino acids. The V end lost 5 bases, the J end lost 0 bases, and 13 bases lay between the germline ends. CDR3 DNA sequence: TGTGCCAGCAGTATGGTCGGATCGTCTAACTATGGCTACACCTTC. Residues: CASSMVGSSNYGYTF.

The chain joins TRBV19 to TRBJ2-3; D is possibly TRBD2 (6 bases). This CDR3 spans 13 amino acids. V lost 6 bases, J lost 1 base, and 8 bases lay in between. Germline V gene sequence: CDR1 LNHDA, CDR2 SQIVND (reference sequence). The CDR3 sequence: CASRSGGTDTQYF. CDR3 in DNA: TGTGCCAGTAGGTCGGGGGGCACAGATACGCAGTATTTT.

The chain couples TRBV4-3 to TRBJ2-1; either TRBD1 or TRBD2 may supply D (5 bases each). The CDR3 extends over 13 amino acids. The germline CDR1 and CDR2 sequences are LGHNA and YSLEER. Between the trimmed V and J ends, which lost 3 bases and 13 bases, there was a span of 16 bases. The chain's CDR3 is CASSHSPGTDQFF. As DNA, the CDR3 is TGCGCCAGCAGCCACTCTCCCGGGACGGATCAGTTCTTC.

The chain links TRBV5-1 to TRBJ2-5; 11 bases agree with TRBD2. The germline V gene has CDR1 SGHRS and CDR2 YFSETQ. Germline trimming cut 4 bases from V and 4 bases from J; bases unmatched to any gene: 6. The CDR3 runs 15 residues. The CDR3 DNA reads as TGCGCCAGCAGCACCATTGGACTAGCGGGAGAGACCCAGTACTTC. Translating it yields CASSTIGLAGETQYF.

The chain joins TRBV19 to TRBJ2-2, with D possibly being TRBD2 (5 bases). This CDR3 region has 12 residues. The ends were cut back, 6 bases at V and 4 bases at J, with 6 bases in the middle. Germline lookup yields CDR1 LNHDA and CDR2 SQIVND (reference sequence). CDR3 DNA: TGTGCCAGTAGCCGGGGCACCGGGGAGCTGTTTTTT. Its translation: CASSRGTGELFF.

The chain uses TRBV7-9 and TRBJ2-5; TRBD1 aligns across 8 bases. CDR1 SEHNR and CDR2 FQNEAQ come from the germline V gene (reference sequence). The CDR3 spans 16 residues. Trimming cost V 5 bases and J 4 bases; bases outside gene matches: 12. The CDR3 bases are TGTGCCAGCAGCCTCCGAGGGTCAGGGGGCGGAGAGACCCAGTACTTC. Protein product: CASSLRGSGGGETQYF.

The gene calls are TRBV5-4 and TRBJ2-5; TRBD2 matches 7 bases. In germline, CDR1 is SGHNT, CDR2 YYREEE (reference sequence). The CDR3 totals 15 residues. After removal of 4 bases from V and 1 base from J, the junction contained 7 bases not matched to a gene. The CDR3: CASSKTGGPQETQYF. Here the CDR3 DNA reads TGTGCCAGCAGCAAGACGGGGGGTCCCCAAGAGACCCAGTACTTC.

The rearrangement links TRBV2 to TRBJ1-2, with D perhaps TRBD1 (5 bases). This CDR3 spans 14 amino acids. Germline V CDR1 and CDR2: SNHLY, FYNNEI. V was clipped by 3 bases and J by 3 bases, with 11 bases between them. The CDR3 nucleotides are TGTGCCAGCAGTGAGGTCAGGGTATACTATGGCTACACCTTC. Translation: CASSEVRVYYGYTF.

J is TRBJ2-2 and V is TRBV7-2; weak D call: TRBD1 (5 bases). The CDR3 loop spans 15 amino acids. The V gene's germline CDR1 is SGHTA and CDR2 FQGNSA. With 2 bases removed from V and 3 bases from J, the gap between germline ends came to 10 bases. The CDR3 nucleotides read TGTGCCAGCAGCTTACAGGGTGGGGACACCGGGGAGCTGTTTTTT. Translating gives CASSLQGGDTGELFF.

The rearrangement joins TRBV15 to TRBJ2-5; D might be TRBD1 or TRBD2, each matching 5 bases. The J call may be wrong; the DNA end is better matched by TRBJ2-7. Germline values: CDR1 LNHNV, CDR2 YYDKDF (reference sequence). The CDR3 length is 16 residues. As DNA, the CDR3 is TGTGCCACCAGCAGGTTCCGGGACGCAGGATCCTACGAGCAGTACTTC. This sequence encodes CATSRFRDAGSYEQYF.

The CDR3 coding sequence is TGTGCCAGCAGCCCTATTAAGGCTAACTCCTACAATGAGCAGTTCTTC. Its translation: CASSPIKANSYNEQFF. The chain links TRBV9 to TRBJ2-1; D gene unclear. This CDR3 spans 16 amino acids. Trimming pared 4 bases from V and 0 bases from J, leaving 14 bases between. Germline CDR1 is SGDLS and CDR2 is YYNGEE.

The count of this clone is one. The chain links TRBV4-2 to TRBJ2-2; D is ambiguous. This CDR3 contains 15 residues. CDR1 LGHNA and CDR2 YNFKEQ come from the germline V gene. V was trimmed by 1 base and J by 6 bases, leaving 12 bases between them. CDR3 sequence (DNA): TGTGCCAGCAGCCAAGTTGTAGGACGGGCCGGGGAGCTGTTTTTT. The encoded protein is CASSQVVGRAGELFF.

The chain carries TRBV19 and TRBJ2-1, with a possible D match to TRBD2 (5 bases). The V and J ends lost 0 bases and 9 bases respectively, with 15 bases between them. This CDR3 has 15 amino acids. Germline V gene data show CDR1 as LNHDA and CDR2 as SQIVND (reference sequence). The CDR3: CASSIDNRRVSEQFF. Here the CDR3 DNA reads TGTGCCAGTAGTATAGATAACCGGCGGGTGAGTGAGCAGTTCTTC.

J is TRBJ2-7 and V is TRBV11-3, with D maybe TRBD2 (5 bases). Trimming removed 1 base from V and 2 bases from J, with 12 bases in between. The CDR3 loop spans 15 amino acids. Germline V gives CDR1 SGHNT, CDR2 YENEEA. The CDR3 here is CASSLGAAGPYEQYF. The DNA of the CDR3 is TGTGCCAGCAGCTTAGGGGCGGCGGGCCCCTACGAGCAGTACTTC. The complete variable domain, with remaining parts taken from reference TRBV11-3 and TRBJ2-7, reads EAGVVQSPRYKIIEKKQPVAFWCNPISGHNTLYWYLQNLGQGPELLIRYENEEAVDDSQLPKDRFSAERLKGVDSTLKIQPAELGDSAVYLCASSLGAAGPYEQYFGPGTRLTVT.

The chain has TRBV5-1 and TRBJ2-6; D is uncertain. V lost 0 bases and J lost 2, with 3 bases in between. Germline V gives CDR1 SGHRS, CDR2 YFSETQ. The CDR3 is 14 residues long. CDR3 protein: CASSLGAGANVLTF. CDR3 in DNA: TGCGCCAGCAGCTTGGGGGCTGGGGCCAACGTCCTGACTTTC. Full variable domain (outside the CDR3, taken from reference TRBV5-1 and TRBJ2-6): KAGVTQTPRYLIKTRGQQVTLSCSPISGHRSVSWYQQTPGQGLQFLFEYFSETQRNKGNFPGRFSGRQFSNSRSEMNVSTLELGDSALYLCASSLGAGANVLTFGAGSRLTVL.

The V and J genes are TRBV7-9 and TRBJ2-4; 11 bases match TRBD1. CDR3 length equals 17 residues. V gave up 5 bases and J gave up 0 bases; unmatched junction bases: 6. Germline CDR1 is SEHNR and CDR2 is FQNEAQ (reference sequence). The CDR3 DNA sequence: TGTGCCAGCAGCCCGGGACAGGGGGATGGAGCCAAAAACATTCAGTACTTC. It codes for CASSPGQGDGAKNIQYF.

The chain is built from TRBV6-6 and TRBJ2-7, with TRBD1 as a possible D gene (6 bases). The CDR3 is 16 residues long. Germline V gene data show CDR1 as MNHNY and CDR2 as SVGAGI (reference sequence). Trimming cost V 6 bases and J 0 bases, with 18 bases left between them. As DNA, the CDR3 is TGTGCCAGCAGCCAAAAACGACAGGAGAGCTCCTACGAGCAGTACTTC. This translates into CASSQKRQESSYEQYF.